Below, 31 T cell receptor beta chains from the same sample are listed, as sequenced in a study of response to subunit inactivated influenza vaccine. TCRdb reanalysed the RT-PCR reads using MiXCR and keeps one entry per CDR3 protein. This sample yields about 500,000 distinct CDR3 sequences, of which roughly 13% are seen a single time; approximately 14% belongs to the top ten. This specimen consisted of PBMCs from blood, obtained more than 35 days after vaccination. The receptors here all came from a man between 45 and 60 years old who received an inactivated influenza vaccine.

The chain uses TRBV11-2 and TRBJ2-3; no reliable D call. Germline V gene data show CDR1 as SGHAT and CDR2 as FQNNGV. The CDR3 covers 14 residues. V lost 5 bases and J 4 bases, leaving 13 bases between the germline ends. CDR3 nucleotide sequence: TGTGCCAGCAGCCAACAACTCTCCCCAGATACGCAGTATTTT. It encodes CASSQQLSPDTQYF.

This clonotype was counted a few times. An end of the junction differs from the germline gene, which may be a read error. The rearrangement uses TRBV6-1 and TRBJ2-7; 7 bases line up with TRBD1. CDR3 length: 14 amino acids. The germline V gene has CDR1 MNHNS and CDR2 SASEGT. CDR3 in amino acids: CASREGDSFYEQYF. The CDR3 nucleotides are TGTGCCAGCAGAGAAGGGGACAGTTTCTACGAGCAGTACTTC.

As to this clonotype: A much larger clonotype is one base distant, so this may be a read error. This chain's CDR3 is CASGRDAGELFF. In DNA form, the CDR3 reads TGTGCCAGCGGCAGGGACGCCGGGGAGCTGTTTTTT. The chain couples TRBV9 to TRBJ2-2; D is possibly TRBD1 or TRBD2 (5 bases each). CDR3 length: 12 amino acids. Germline V gene sequence: CDR1 SGDLS, CDR2 YYNGEE. Trimming removed 7 bases at V and 6 bases at J, with 10 bases between.

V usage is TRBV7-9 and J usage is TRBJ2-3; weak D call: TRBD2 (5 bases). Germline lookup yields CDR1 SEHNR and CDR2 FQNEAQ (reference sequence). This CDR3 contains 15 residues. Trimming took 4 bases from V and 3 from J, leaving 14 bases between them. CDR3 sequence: CASSSFLAWTDTQYF. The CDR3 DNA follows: TGTGCCAGCAGCTCATTCCTAGCTTGGACAGATACGCAGTATTTT.

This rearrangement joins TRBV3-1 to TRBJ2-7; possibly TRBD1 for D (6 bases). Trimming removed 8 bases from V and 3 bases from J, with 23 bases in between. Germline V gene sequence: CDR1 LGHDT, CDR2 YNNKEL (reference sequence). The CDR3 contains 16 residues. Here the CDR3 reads CASGPPSSTGNYEQYF. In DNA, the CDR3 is TGTGCCAGCGGCCCGCCCTCCTCAACAGGGAACTACGAGCAGTACTTC.

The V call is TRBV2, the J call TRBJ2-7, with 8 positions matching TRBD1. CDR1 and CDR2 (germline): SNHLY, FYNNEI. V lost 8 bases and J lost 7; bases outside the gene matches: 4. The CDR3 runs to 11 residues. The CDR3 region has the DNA TGTGCCAGCGGGGACAGGAGGGAGCAGTACTTC. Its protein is CASGDRREQYF.

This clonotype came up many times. This CDR3 is CSASGVAGGRNEQFF. In DNA form, the CDR3 reads TGCAGTGCAAGCGGGGTAGCGGGAGGAAGGAATGAGCAGTTCTTC. The chain combines TRBV20-1 with TRBJ2-1; 10 bases line up with TRBD2. The junction had 12 bases not matched to a gene; V was cut back by 6 bases and J by 7 bases. The CDR3 has 15 residues. Germline V CDR1 and CDR2: DFQATT, SNEGSKA (reference sequence).

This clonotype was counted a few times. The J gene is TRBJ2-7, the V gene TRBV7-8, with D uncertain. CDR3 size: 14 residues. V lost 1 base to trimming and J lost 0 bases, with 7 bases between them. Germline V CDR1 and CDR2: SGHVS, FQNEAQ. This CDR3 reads CASSLGAVSYEQYF. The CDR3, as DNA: TGTGCCAGCAGCTTAGGGGCGGTCTCCTACGAGCAGTACTTC. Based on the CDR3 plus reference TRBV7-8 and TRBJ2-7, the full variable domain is GAGVSQSPRYKVAKRGQDVALRCDPISGHVSLFWYQQALGQGPEFLTYFQNEAQLDKSGLPSDRFFAERPEGSVSTLKIQRTQQEDSAVYLCASSLGAVSYEQYFGPGTRLTVT.

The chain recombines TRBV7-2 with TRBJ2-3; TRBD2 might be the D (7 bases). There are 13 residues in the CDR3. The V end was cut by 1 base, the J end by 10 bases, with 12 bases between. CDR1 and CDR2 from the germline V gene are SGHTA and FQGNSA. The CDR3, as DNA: TGTGCCAGCAGCTTAGGGGGGGGGCCGGCGCAGTATTTT. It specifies CASSLGGGPAQYF.

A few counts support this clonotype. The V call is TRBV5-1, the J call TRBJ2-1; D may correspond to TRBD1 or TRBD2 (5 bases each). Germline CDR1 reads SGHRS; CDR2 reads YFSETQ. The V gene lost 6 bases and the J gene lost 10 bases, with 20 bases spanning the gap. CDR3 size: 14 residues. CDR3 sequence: CASTPGTLPSEQFF. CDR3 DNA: TGCGCCAGCACCCCCGGGACCCTACCGAGCGAGCAGTTCTTC. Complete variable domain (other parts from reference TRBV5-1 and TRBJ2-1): KAGVTQTPRYLIKTRGQQVTLSCSPISGHRSVSWYQQTPGQGLQFLFEYFSETQRNKGNFPGRFSGRQFSNSRSEMNVSTLELGDSALYLCASTPGTLPSEQFFGPGTRLTVL.

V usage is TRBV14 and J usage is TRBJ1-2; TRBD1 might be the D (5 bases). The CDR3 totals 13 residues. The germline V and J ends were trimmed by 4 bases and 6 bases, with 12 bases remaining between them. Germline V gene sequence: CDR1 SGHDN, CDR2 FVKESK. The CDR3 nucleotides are TGTGCCAGCAGCCCGGGACGTGGAGATGGCTACACCTTC. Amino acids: CASSPGRGDGYTF.

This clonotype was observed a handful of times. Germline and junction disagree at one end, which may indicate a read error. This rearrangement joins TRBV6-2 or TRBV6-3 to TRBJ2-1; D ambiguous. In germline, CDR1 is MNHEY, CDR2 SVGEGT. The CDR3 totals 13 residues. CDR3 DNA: TGTGCCAGCAGTCCTGACTCCTACGATGAGCAGTTCTTC. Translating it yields CASSPDSYDEQFF.

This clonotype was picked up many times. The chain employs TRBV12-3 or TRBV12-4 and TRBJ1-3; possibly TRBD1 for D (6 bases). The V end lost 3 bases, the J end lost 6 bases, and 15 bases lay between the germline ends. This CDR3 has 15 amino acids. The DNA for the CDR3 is TGTGCCAGCAGTTTCTCAAGGACAGAGAAAAACACCATATATTTT. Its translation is CASSFSRTEKNTIYF.

The CDR3 DNA reads TGCAGCGTTGTACTAGCGGGGGGGTTCAATGAGCAGTTCTTC. Residues: CSVVLAGGFNEQFF. The genes are TRBV29-1 and TRBJ2-1, with 13 bases aligning to TRBD2. The V segment lost 4 bases and the J segment 6 bases; nucleotides outside the gene matches: 3. The CDR3 runs 14 residues. CDR1 is SQVTM and CDR2 is ANQGSEA in the germline V gene.

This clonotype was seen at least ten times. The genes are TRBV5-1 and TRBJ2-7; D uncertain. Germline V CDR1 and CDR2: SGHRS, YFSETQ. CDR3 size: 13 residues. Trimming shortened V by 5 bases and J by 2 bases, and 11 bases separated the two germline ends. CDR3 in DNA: TGCGCCAGCAGTTATGGTAGACCCTACGAGCAGTACTTC. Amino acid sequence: CASSYGRPYEQYF.

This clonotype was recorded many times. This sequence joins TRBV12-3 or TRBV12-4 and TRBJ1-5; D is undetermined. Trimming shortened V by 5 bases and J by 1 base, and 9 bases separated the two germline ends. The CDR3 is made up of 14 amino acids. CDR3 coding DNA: TGTGCCAGCAGTCTGGCCAGCAGCAATCAGCCCCAGCATTTT. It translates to CASSLASSNQPQHF.

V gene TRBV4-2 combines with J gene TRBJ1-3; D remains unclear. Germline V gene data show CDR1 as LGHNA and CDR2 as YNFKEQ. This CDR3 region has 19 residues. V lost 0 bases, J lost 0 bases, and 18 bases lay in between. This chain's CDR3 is CASSQELADGLHSGNTIYF. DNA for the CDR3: TGTGCCAGCAGCCAAGAATTAGCGGACGGCTTGCACTCTGGAAACACCATATATTTT.

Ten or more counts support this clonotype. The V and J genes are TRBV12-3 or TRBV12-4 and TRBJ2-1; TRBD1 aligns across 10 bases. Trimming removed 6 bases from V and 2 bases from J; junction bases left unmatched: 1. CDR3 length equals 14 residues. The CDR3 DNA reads TGTGCCAGCAGAGACAGGGGGCCCTACAATGAGCAGTTCTTC. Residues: CASRDRGPYNEQFF.

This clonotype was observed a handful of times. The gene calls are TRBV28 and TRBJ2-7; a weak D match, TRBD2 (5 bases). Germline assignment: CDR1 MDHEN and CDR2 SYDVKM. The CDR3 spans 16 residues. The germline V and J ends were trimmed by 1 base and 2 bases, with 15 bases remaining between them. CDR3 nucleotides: TGTGCCAGCAGTTTATTTGGCTCCTTCGGGGCCTACGAGCAGTACTTC. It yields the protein CASSLFGSFGAYEQYF.

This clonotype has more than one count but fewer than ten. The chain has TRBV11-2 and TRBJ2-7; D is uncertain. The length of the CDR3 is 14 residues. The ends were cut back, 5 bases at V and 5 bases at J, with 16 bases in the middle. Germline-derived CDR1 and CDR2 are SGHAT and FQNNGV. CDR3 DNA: TGTGCCAGCAGCCCCCCACGGAGTCGACACGAGCAGTACTTC. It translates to CASSPPRSRHEQYF.

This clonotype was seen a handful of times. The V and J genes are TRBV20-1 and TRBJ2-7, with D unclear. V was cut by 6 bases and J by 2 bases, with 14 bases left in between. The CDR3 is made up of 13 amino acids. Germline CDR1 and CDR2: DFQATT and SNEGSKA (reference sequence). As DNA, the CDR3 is TGCAGTGCCAAGGGCCGCTCCGCCTACGAGCAGTACTTC. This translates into CSAKGRSAYEQYF.

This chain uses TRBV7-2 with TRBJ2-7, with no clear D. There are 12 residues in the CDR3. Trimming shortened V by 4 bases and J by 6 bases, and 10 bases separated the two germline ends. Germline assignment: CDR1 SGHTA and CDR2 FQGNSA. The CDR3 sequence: CASSSLMGEQYF. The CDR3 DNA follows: TGTGCCAGCAGCTCTCTAATGGGCGAGCAGTACTTC.

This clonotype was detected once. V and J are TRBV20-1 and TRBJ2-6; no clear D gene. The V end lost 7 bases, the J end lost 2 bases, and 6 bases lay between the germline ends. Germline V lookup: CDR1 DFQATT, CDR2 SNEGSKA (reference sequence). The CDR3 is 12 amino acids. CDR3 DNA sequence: TGCAGTGTCCACCCTGGGGCCAACGTCCTGACTTTC. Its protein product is CSVHPGANVLTF.

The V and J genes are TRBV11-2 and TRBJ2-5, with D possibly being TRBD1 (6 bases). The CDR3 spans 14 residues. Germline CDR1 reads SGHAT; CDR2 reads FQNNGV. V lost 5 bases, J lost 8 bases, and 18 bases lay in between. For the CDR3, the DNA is TGTGCCAGCAGCCTAGGGCGACAGGATAGAACCCAGTACTTC. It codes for CASSLGRQDRTQYF.

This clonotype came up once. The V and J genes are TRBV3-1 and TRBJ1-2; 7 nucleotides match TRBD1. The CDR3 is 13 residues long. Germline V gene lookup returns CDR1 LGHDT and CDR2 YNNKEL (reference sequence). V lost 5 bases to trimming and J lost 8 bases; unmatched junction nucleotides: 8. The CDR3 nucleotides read TGTGCCAGCAGCTTGACAGGGCCCCTAGGCTACACCTTC. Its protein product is CASSLTGPLGYTF. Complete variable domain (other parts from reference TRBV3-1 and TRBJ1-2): DTAVSQTPKYLVTQMGNDKSIKCEQNLGHDTMYWYKQDSKKFLKIMFSYNNKELIINETVPNRFSPKSPDKAHLNLHINSLELGDSAVYFCASSLTGPLGYTFGSGTRLTVV.

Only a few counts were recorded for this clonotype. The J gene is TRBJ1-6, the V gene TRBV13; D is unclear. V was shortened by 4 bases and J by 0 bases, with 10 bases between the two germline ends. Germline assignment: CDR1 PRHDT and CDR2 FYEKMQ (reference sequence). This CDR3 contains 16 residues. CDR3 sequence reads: CASSSSSSSYNSPLHF. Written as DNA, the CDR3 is TGTGCCAGCAGCTCTAGTTCGAGCTCCTATAATTCACCCCTCCACTTT.

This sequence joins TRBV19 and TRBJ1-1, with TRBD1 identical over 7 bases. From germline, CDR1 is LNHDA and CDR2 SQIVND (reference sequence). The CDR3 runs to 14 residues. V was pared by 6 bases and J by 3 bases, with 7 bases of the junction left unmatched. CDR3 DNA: TGTGCCAGTAGGAGGGACAGTCTGGACACTGAAGCTTTCTTT. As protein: CASRRDSLDTEAFF.

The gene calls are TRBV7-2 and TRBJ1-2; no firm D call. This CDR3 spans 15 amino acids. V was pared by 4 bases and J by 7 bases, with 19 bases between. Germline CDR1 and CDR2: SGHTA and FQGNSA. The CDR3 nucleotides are TGTGCCAGCAGCTCTTATCTCCGGACTTCCTTTGGCTACACCTTC. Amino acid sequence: CASSSYLRTSFGYTF.

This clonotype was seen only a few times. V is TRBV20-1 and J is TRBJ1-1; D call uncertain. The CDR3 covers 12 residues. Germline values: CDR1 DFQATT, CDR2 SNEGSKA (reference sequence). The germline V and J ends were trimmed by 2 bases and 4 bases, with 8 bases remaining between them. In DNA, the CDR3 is TGCAGTGCTAGACGTGCGGGCACTGAAGCTTTCTTT. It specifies CSARRAGTEAFF.

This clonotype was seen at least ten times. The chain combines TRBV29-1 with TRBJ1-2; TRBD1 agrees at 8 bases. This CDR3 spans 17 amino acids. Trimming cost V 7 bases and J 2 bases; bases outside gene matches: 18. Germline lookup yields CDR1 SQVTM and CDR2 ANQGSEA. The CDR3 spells CSAIHRGYSLGNYGYTF. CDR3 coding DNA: TGCAGCGCCATACACAGGGGGTACTCTCTTGGGAACTATGGCTACACCTTC.

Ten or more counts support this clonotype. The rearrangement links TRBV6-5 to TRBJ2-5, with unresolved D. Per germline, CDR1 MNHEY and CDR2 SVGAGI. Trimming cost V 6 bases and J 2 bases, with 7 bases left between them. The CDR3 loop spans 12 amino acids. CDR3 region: CASSTKQETQYF. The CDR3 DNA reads TGTGCCAGCAGCACGAAGCAAGAGACCCAGTACTTC.